The 13 T cell receptor beta chains given below trace back to one sample, sequenced in a study of glioma-infiltrating T cells. Amplification of TCR alpha and beta CDR3 regions from RNA used iRepertoire nested multiplex PCR. TCRdb redid the calling of the multiplex PCR reads with MiXCR, one entry per CDR3 protein. The table lists under 200,000 distinct CDR3 sequences, more than 35% of them singletons. Sequencing input: glioma tissue, nonneoplastic brain tissue, or PBMCs (not recorded which). These receptors all stem from a human donor with low-grade glioma or glioblastoma, undergoing nonglioma brain surgery, or in good health (not recorded which).

The V gene is TRBV20-1, the J gene TRBJ2-7; 9 bases match TRBD2. CDR1 and CDR2 from the germline V gene are DFQATT and SNEGSKA (reference sequence). The CDR3 covers 16 residues. CDR3 nucleotide sequence: TGCAGGGGACTAGCTCCCTACCCTGGCTCCTACAATGAGCAGTACTTC. This codes for CRGLAPYPGSYNEQYF.

Comments on this clonotype: Since a much larger clone is just one base distant, this may be a read error. In DNA, the CDR3 is TGTGCCAGCAGCGAGTGTATAATTCAGCCCCAGCATTTT. It yields the protein CASSECIIQPQHF. This chain uses TRBV2 with TRBJ1-5; no clear D gene. The V and J ends lost 6 bases and 6 bases respectively, with 12 bases between them. The CDR3 is 13 amino acids. Germline lookup yields CDR1 SNHLY and CDR2 FYNNEI.

In this sample, this clonotype turned up a few times. CDR3 residues: CASSLGFSSETQYF. The CDR3 bases are TGCGCCAGCAGCTTGGGTTTCAGCTCAGAGACCCAGTACTTC. V usage is TRBV5-1 and J usage is TRBJ2-5; D is unresolved. The V gene lost 0 bases and the J gene lost 4 bases, with 10 bases spanning the gap. Per germline, CDR1 SGHRS and CDR2 YFSETQ. The CDR3 has 14 residues.

The rearrangement uses TRBV5-1 and TRBJ2-1; TRBD1 matches at 7 bases. The germline V gene encodes CDR1 SGHRS and CDR2 YFSETQ. The trim removed 4 bases at V and 5 bases at J, leaving 6 bases unmatched. The CDR3 length is 14 residues. The CDR3 DNA follows: TGCGCCAGCAGCATCGACAGGGAGCACAATGAGCAGTTCTTC. Its translation: CASSIDREHNEQFF.

The chain uses TRBV29-1 and TRBJ1-3; D is possibly TRBD1 (6 bases). This CDR3 spans 15 amino acids. From germline, CDR1 is SQVTM and CDR2 ANQGSEA. V lost 6 bases and J lost 1, with 16 bases in between. The CDR3 DNA reads as TGCAGCGTGCGTCCAGGGGAATTATCTGGAAACACCATATATTTT. Amino acid sequence: CSVRPGELSGNTIYF.

In regard to this clonotype: A much larger clone is a single base away; this may be a read error. The chain links TRBV3-1 to TRBJ1-5, with TRBD1 matching over 7 bases. Germline V lookup: CDR1 LGHDT, CDR2 YNNKEL (reference sequence). The CDR3 sequence is 16 residues long. CDR3 in amino acids: CASSQEGQRLDQPKHF. The CDR3 region has the DNA TGTGCCAGCAGCCAAGAGGGACAGCGGCTCGATCAGCCCAAGCATTTT. Based on the CDR3 plus reference TRBV3-1 and TRBJ1-5, the full variable domain is DTAVSQTPKYLVTQMGNDKSIKCEQNLGHDTMYWYKQDSKKFLKIMFSYNNKELIINETVPNRFSPKSPDKAHLNLHINSLELGDSAVYFCASSQEGQRLDQPKHFGDGTRLSIL.

The chain joins TRBV29-1 to TRBJ2-3; 10 bases map to TRBD1. After removal of 5 bases from V and 4 bases from J, the junction contained 3 bases not matched to a gene. The V gene's germline CDR1 is SQVTM and CDR2 ANQGSEA. There are 13 residues in the CDR3. The CDR3 is CSVPGQGPDTQYF. The DNA of the CDR3 is TGCAGCGTTCCGGGACAGGGGCCAGATACGCAGTATTTT.

For the CDR3, the DNA is TGTGCCAGCAGTACGGGACTAGCGGGAGGGGATGAGCAGTTCTTC. Amino acids: CASSTGLAGGDEQFF. The genes are TRBV12-3 or TRBV12-4 and TRBJ2-1; 16 bases line up with TRBD2. The CDR3 runs to 15 residues. V was clipped by 5 bases and J by 8 bases; unmatched bases: 3.

As regards this clonotype: Possible read error: a much larger clone is one base away. The CDR3 does not close with the conserved phenylalanine or tryptophan, likely indicating a read error. The chain couples TRBV10-3 to TRBJ2-3, with unresolved D. From germline, CDR1 is ENHRY and CDR2 SYGVKD. Deletions cut 11 bases from V and 2 bases from J, with 8 bases between. The CDR3 extends over 11 amino acids. CDR3 coding DNA: TGTGCCGCCTCAGACACAGATACGCAGTATTAT. Translating gives CAASDTDTQYY.

As concerns this clonotype: A read error may produce the germline difference seen at one junction end. The chain employs TRBV18 and TRBJ2-7; 9 bases line up with TRBD2. Germline lookup yields CDR1 KGHSH and CDR2 LQKENI. The CDR3 totals 14 residues. CDR3 bases: TGTGCCGGCTCACCGGGACTAGCAGTTTACGAGCAGTACTTC. Translated: CAGSPGLAVYEQYF. Supplemented by reference TRBV18 and TRBJ2-7, the full variable domain reads NAGVMQNPRHLVRRRGQEARLRCSPMKGHSHVYWYRQLPEEGLKFMVYLQKENIIDESGMPKERFSAEFPKEGPSILRIQQVVRGDSAAYFCAGSPGLAVYEQYFGPGTRLTVT.

About this clonotype itself: This clone may be a read error of a much larger clone one base away. The V call is TRBV7-2, the J call TRBJ1-1; no firm D call. The CDR3 totals 15 residues. Germline assignment: CDR1 SGHTA and CDR2 FQGNSA. CDR3 nucleotide sequence: TGTGCCAGCAGCTCCCCCTTAATATGGAACACTGAAGTTTTCTTT. This codes for CASSSPLIWNTEVFF.

This clonotype has a count of ten or more. The chain carries TRBV20-1 and TRBJ2-3, with D possibly TRBD2 on 5 matching bases. The CDR3 runs to 11 residues. Trimming took off 3 bases at V and 6 bases at J, with 7 bases between the two ends. Per the germline V gene, CDR1 is DFQATT and CDR2 is SNEGSKA (reference sequence). The CDR3 reads CSARTKDTQYF. The CDR3 coding sequence is TGCAGTGCTAGGACTAAGGATACGCAGTATTTT.

A note on this clonotype: Just one base apart from a much larger clone, this may be a read error. V usage is TRBV28 and J usage is TRBJ2-1; perhaps TRBD2 as D (6 bases). Germline V gene data show CDR1 as MDHEN and CDR2 as SYDVKM. Trimming pared 5 bases from V and 5 bases from J, leaving 22 bases between. The length of the CDR3 is 17 residues. The CDR3 DNA reads as TGTGCCAGCAGTCCAACCACCGGGACTTCCCGGGACAATGAGCAGTTCTTC. This sequence encodes CASSPTTGTSRDNEQFF.